A single sample gave rise to the 21 T cell receptor beta chains below, sequenced in a study of blood T cell repertoires in COVID-19. TCRdb keeps only in-frame clones here, not all; method: immunoSEQ multiplex PCR. The sample shows about 160,000 clones, roughly 80% of them seen only once. The specimen sequenced was PBMCs or T cells enriched from blood (not recorded which). These receptors originate from a middle-aged woman with acute COVID-19.

This chain uses TRBV9 with TRBJ2-1; D is unclear. The CDR3 runs to 17 residues. Germline CDR1 reads SGDLS; CDR2 reads YYNGEE. The V and J ends lost 0 bases and 1 base respectively, with 14 bases between them. CDR3: CASSVGISTSSYNEQFF. CDR3 bases: TGTGCCAGCAGCGTAGGGATTAGCACATCGTCCTACAATGAGCAGTTCTTC.

The chain carries TRBV5-1 and TRBJ2-5; D perhaps matches TRBD1 (5 bases). CDR1 is SGHRS, CDR2 YFSETQ, per germline. The CDR3 has 15 residues. V gave up 5 bases and J gave up 4 bases, with 18 bases separating them. CDR3 nucleotide sequence: TGCGCCAGCAGATCCGCAGGGATACTGGGAGAGACCCAGTACTTC. Residues: CASRSAGILGETQYF.

The DNA of the CDR3 is TGCGCCAGCAGCTTGGCGCGCGATGAGTTGGGACTAGCGGGAAGGGATGAGCAGTTCTTC. Its protein is CASSLARDELGLAGRDEQFF. J is TRBJ2-1 and V is TRBV5-1; 13 positions agree with TRBD2. This CDR3 is built from 20 residues. Germline lookup yields CDR1 SGHRS and CDR2 YFSETQ. Trimming took 0 bases from V and 8 from J; bases not matched to a gene: 17.

J is TRBJ2-5 and V is TRBV23-1, with a possible D match to TRBD1 (6 bases). TRBV23-1 is recorded as an ORF, its role being uncertain. V lost 2 bases and J lost 1, with 11 bases in between. CDR3 length: 15 residues. In DNA form, the CDR3 reads TGCGCCAGCAGTCAACATGACAGGCTCCAAGAGACCCAGTACTTC. Encoded protein: CASSQHDRLQETQYF.

The chain links TRBV5-4 to TRBJ2-1, with 8 bases matching TRBD2. This CDR3 has 14 amino acids. Germline V gene lookup returns CDR1 SGHNT and CDR2 YYREEE (reference sequence). Unmatched junction bases numbered 12, after V lost 7 bases and J lost 9 bases. CDR3 in DNA: TGTGCCAGCTCATTGAGACGGGAGGGCCCTGAGCAGTTCTTC. This codes for CASSLRREGPEQFF.

In its sample, this clone was seen once. The chain has TRBV28 and TRBJ2-1, with 8 positions matching TRBD2. With 7 bases clipped from V and 9 bases from J, the junction kept 8 bases outside the gene matches. Germline values: CDR1 MDHEN, CDR2 SYDVKM. This CDR3 has 13 amino acids. CDR3 loop: CASNTGGPSEQFF. In nucleotides, the CDR3 is TGTGCCAGCAACACGGGAGGGCCGAGTGAGCAGTTCTTC.

The rearrangement uses TRBV30 and TRBJ1-5; D unclear. The V gene's germline CDR1 is GTSNPN and CDR2 SVGIG (reference sequence). V was trimmed by 0 bases and J by 1 base, leaving 10 bases between them. The CDR3 sequence is 15 residues long. CDR3 bases: TGTGCCTGGAGTGTAGGAGGTCCCAGCAATCAGCCCCAGCATTTT. It yields the protein CAWSVGGPSNQPQHF. Complete variable domain (other parts from reference TRBV30 and TRBJ1-5): SQTIHQWPATLVQPVGSPLSLECTVEGTSNPNLYWYRQAAGRGLQLLFYSVGIGQISSEVPQNLSASRPQDRQFILSSKKLLLSDSGFYLCAWSVGGPSNQPQHFGDGTRLSIL.

The CDR3 coding sequence is TGTGCCAGCAGTTTACTCTTCGTCGATGAGCAGTTCTTC. Translation gives CASSLLFVDEQFF. V usage is TRBV28 and J usage is TRBJ2-1; D unclear. V was trimmed by 2 bases and J by 8 bases, leaving 10 bases between them. Germline V lookup: CDR1 MDHEN, CDR2 SYDVKM. This CDR3 is built from 13 residues.

The chain is built from TRBV7-9 and TRBJ2-3; 7 positions agree with TRBD2. The germline CDR1 and CDR2 sequences are SEHNR and FQNEAQ (reference sequence). Trimming took 5 bases from V and 1 from J; bases not matched to a gene: 6. There are 15 residues in the CDR3. CDR3 DNA: TGTGCCAGCAGCCCCGGGACTATTCGCACAGATACGCAGTATTTT. Translating gives CASSPGTIRTDTQYF.

This clone showed up just once. This chain joins TRBV27 and TRBJ2-1; 8 bases agree with TRBD2. The CDR3 has 16 residues. V was clipped by 4 bases and J by 3 bases; unmatched bases: 8. Germline CDR1 and CDR2: MNHEY and SMNVEV (reference sequence). As DNA, the CDR3 is TGTGCCAGCAGTTACTCTCCAGCGGGAGACTACAATGAGCAGTTCTTC. Protein product: CASSYSPAGDYNEQFF.

The rearrangement joins TRBV30 to TRBJ2-3; D possibly corresponds to TRBD2 (5 bases). The V gene's germline CDR1 is GTSNPN and CDR2 SVGIG (reference sequence). The CDR3 length is 12 residues. The V end lost 2 bases, the J end lost 9 bases, and 12 bases lay between the germline ends. CDR3 amino acids: CAWSYAEDTQYF. The CDR3 DNA reads as TGTGCCTGGAGTTACGCGGAGGACACGCAGTATTTT.

The gene calls are TRBV25-1 and TRBJ1-1; the match to TRBD1 covers 7 bases. This CDR3 comprises 15 residues. Germline V gives CDR1 MGHDK, CDR2 SYGVNS. Trimming removed 2 bases from V and 4 bases from J; junction bases left unmatched: 7. In DNA form, the CDR3 reads TGTGCCAGCAGTGAAGGGCCAGGGGGTAGCACTGAAGCTTTCTTT. It codes for CASSEGPGGSTEAFF.

The chain is built from TRBV7-9 and TRBJ2-5, with D uncertain. Trimming pared 1 base from V and 4 bases from J, leaving 7 bases between. Germline V CDR1 and CDR2: SEHNR, FQNEAQ (reference sequence). The CDR3 is made up of 13 amino acids. The CDR3 region is CASSLENRETQYF. In DNA, the CDR3 is TGTGCCAGCAGCTTAGAGAATAGAGAGACCCAGTACTTC.

This chain joins TRBV7-2 and TRBJ1-2; D may be TRBD1 (6 bases). The V gene's germline CDR1 is SGHTA and CDR2 FQGNSA. The CDR3 loop spans 13 amino acids. Trimming stripped 5 bases from V and 7 bases from J, with 14 bases between. CDR3: CASSLQGRGGYTF. The CDR3 DNA is TGTGCCAGCAGCCTACAGGGCCGTGGTGGCTACACCTTC. The variable domain in full, completed from reference TRBV7-2 and TRBJ1-2, reads GAGVSQSPSNKVTEKGKDVELRCDPISGHTALYWYRQSLGQGLEFLIYFQGNSAPDKSGLPSDRFSAERTGGSVSTLTIQRTQQEDSAVYLCASSLQGRGGYTFGSGTRLTVV.

This sequence joins TRBV27 and TRBJ1-1; D not resolved. With 5 bases removed from V and 11 bases from J, the gap between germline ends came to 21 bases. The CDR3 spans 14 residues. Germline V gene data show CDR1 as MNHEY and CDR2 as SMNVEV (reference sequence). CDR3 DNA: TGTGCCAGCAGTACCGAAAGAGGATCCGGCCGGGCTTTCTTT. Residues: CASSTERGSGRAFF.

V usage is TRBV12-3 or TRBV12-4 and J usage is TRBJ2-3, with D unclear. V was cut by 4 bases and J by 2 bases, with 4 bases left in between. The CDR3 covers 12 residues. The DNA of the CDR3 is TGTGCCAGCAGTTCCCACACAGATACGCAGTATTTT. This sequence encodes CASSSHTDTQYF.

This chain connects TRBV6-5 to TRBJ2-3, with 11 bases fitting TRBD2. Germline CDR1 is MNHEY and CDR2 is SVGAGI. Germline trimming cut 10 bases from V and 7 bases from J; bases unmatched to any gene: 7. The CDR3 runs to 13 residues. The CDR3 here is CATSSGGPNTQYF. The CDR3 DNA reads TGTGCCACCTCTAGCGGGGGGCCTAATACGCAGTATTTT.

The chain carries TRBV5-1 and TRBJ2-2; D unclear. V lost 1 base to trimming and J lost 6 bases, with 16 bases between them. CDR3 length: 16 residues. Germline V gene sequence: CDR1 SGHRS, CDR2 YFSETQ. CDR3 protein: CASSLRPSGFAGELFF. DNA for the CDR3: TGCGCCAGCAGCTTGAGGCCTAGTGGGTTCGCCGGGGAGCTGTTTTTT.

The V gene is TRBV5-1, the J gene TRBJ2-3; TRBD2 matches at 12 bases. The CDR3 has 19 amino acids. Trimming removed 3 bases from V and 2 bases from J; junction bases left unmatched: 13. In germline, CDR1 is SGHRS, CDR2 YFSETQ. The CDR3 loop is CASSWLASGRASNTDTQYF. The CDR3 bases are TGCGCCAGCAGCTGGTTGGCTAGCGGGAGGGCCTCCAACACAGATACGCAGTATTTT.

This clone was detected once. The chain employs TRBV7-9 and TRBJ2-5; 14 nucleotides line up with TRBD2. The junction had 8 bases not matched to a gene; V was cut back by 5 bases and J by 9 bases. This CDR3 comprises 15 residues. CDR1 and CDR2 (germline): SEHNR, FQNEAQ (reference sequence). CDR3 sequence (DNA): TGTGCCAGCAGCCGCGGGACTAGCGGGAGATGGGCCCAGTACTTC. It is translated as CASSRGTSGRWAQYF.

Only one count was recorded for this clone. The chain has TRBV7-2 and TRBJ2-7; 8 bases fit TRBD1. With 4 bases clipped from V and 3 bases from J, the junction kept 2 bases outside the gene matches. CDR3 length equals 13 residues. Germline V gene data show CDR1 as SGHTA and CDR2 as FQGNSA. Written as DNA, the CDR3 is TGTGCCAGCAGCTCCGACAGGGGCTACGAGCAGTACTTC. This gives the protein CASSSDRGYEQYF.